One TCR beta chain is described in this entry. This sample stems from a study of blood T cell repertoires in COVID-19. Across the study: The United States, Italy and Spain were the sources of the acute and convalescent COVID-19 samples. Sources were T cells, B-cell-depleted T cells, or PBMCs; the material itself was cDNA or gDNA.

As processed by the authors: Amplification of reference gene primers provided the estimated nucleated cell counts. Assay used: immunoSEQ multiplex PCR; TCRdb lists only in-frame clones, some missing. That table furnishes V, J and clone size, whereas the DNA furnished D and trimming. The sample comprises 380,000 or so clones, about 80% of which are singletons, and around 1.1% rests with the top ten. CDR3 length: 14 amino acids. Germline V CDR1 and CDR2: SQVTM, ANQGSEA. The germline V and J ends were trimmed by 7 bases and 0 bases, with 13 bases remaining between them. The sequence derives from a human donor with acute or convalescent COVID-19. The donor label of this sample is uncertain. The sample consisted of peripheral blood. The chain links TRBV29-1 to TRBJ2-1; tentative D call: TRBD1 (5 bases). The CDR3, as DNA: TGCAGCGGGCACAGGTTTAGCTCCTACAATGAGCAGTTCTTC. This encodes CSGHRFSSYNEQFF.